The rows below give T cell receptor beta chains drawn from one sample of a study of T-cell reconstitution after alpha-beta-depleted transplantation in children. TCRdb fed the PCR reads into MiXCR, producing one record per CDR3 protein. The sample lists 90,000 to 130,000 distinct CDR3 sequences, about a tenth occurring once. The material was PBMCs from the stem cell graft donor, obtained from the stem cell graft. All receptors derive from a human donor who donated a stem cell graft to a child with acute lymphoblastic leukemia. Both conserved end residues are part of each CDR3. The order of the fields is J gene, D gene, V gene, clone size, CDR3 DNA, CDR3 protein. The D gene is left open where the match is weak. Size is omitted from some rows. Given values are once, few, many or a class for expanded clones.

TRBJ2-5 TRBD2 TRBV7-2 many TGTGCCAGCACCCGGGGCTCGGGAGGGGGGGAGACCCAGTACTTC CASTRGSGGGETQYF
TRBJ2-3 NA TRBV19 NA TGTGCCAGTAGGTGGACAGTGACTAGCACAGATACGCAGTATTTT CASRWTVTSTDTQYF
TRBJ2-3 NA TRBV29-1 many TGCAGCGCCGAACCTTCCACAGATACGCAGTATTTT CSAEPSTDTQYF
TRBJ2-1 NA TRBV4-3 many TGCGCCAGCAGCCTGGACAGTGGACCCTACAATGAGCAGTTCTTC CASSLDSGPYNEQFF
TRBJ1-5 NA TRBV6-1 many TGTGCCAGCAGTCGGGTCGATAGCAATCAGCCCCAGCATTTT CASSRVDSNQPQHF
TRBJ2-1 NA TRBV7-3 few TGTGCCAGCAGCTTGGGGGGAGTGGCAAGTGAGCAGTTCTTC CASSLGGVASEQFF
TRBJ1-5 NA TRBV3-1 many TGTGCCAGCAGCCAAGAAGGCAATCAGCCCCAGCATTTT CASSQEGNQPQHF
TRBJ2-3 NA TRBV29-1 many TGCAGCGCAAAGACAGGGACTAGCACAGATACGCAGTATTTT CSAKTGTSTDTQYF
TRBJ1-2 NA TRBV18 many TGTGCCAGCTCACGCGACGCCAGCGCTAACTATGGCTACACCTTC CASSRDASANYGYTF
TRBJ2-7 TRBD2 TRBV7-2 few TGTGCCAGCAGCTTAGTGTCGGGGCGGGGAGGGAGCGAGCAGTACTTC CASSLVSGRGGSEQYF
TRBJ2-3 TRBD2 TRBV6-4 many TGTGCCAGCAGTCCCTCGCCCGGGACTAGCGGGGGGGCAAATACGCAGTATTTT CASSPSPGTSGGANTQYF
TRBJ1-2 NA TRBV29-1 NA TGCAGCGTTGAAGTCCTCGGAGAGAGCTACACCTTC CSVEVLGESYTF
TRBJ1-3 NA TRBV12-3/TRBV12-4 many TGTGCCAGCAGTTGGACACCGAGCTCTGGAAACACCATATATTTT CASSWTPSSGNTIYF
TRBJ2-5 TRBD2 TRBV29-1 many TGCAGCGTTCCCCCCCAGCGGGAGGGAGGAGAGACCCAGTACTTC CSVPPQREGGETQYF
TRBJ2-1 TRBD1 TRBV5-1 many TGCGCCAGCAGCGCCGGACAGGGGGGTACAAATGAGCAGTTCTTC CASSAGQGGTNEQFF
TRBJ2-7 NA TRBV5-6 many TGTGCCAGCAGCGGACCACCGGGTTTAACCTTCTACGAGCAGTACTTC CASSGPPGLTFYEQYF
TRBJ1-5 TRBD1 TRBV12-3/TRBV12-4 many TGTGCCAGCAGCCCACAGGGGGCGCAGGGTCAGCCCCAGCATTTT CASSPQGAQGQPQHF
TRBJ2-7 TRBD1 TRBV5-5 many TGTGCCAGCAGCGTACAGGGGCAACCCTCCTACGAGCAGTACTTC CASSVQGQPSYEQYF
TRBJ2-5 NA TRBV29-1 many TGCAGCATCTCGCTGGGACAAGAGACCCAGTACTTC CSISLGQETQYF
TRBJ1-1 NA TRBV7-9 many TGTGCCAGCAGCTTAGCACAGGGAGGAGGGAACACTGAAGCTTTCTTT CASSLAQGGGNTEAFF
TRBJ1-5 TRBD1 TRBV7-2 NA TGTGCCAGCGGGACAGAGGCCCTTAGCAATCAGCCCCAGCATTTT CASGTEALSNQPQHF
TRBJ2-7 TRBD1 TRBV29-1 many TGCAGCGTTGACCGGACAGGTACCACCTACGAGCAGTACTTC CSVDRTGTTYEQYF
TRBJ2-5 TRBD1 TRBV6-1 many TGTGCCAGCAGCAGGGACAGCCTCGGGGAGACCCAGTACTTC CASSRDSLGETQYF
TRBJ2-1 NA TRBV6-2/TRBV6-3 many TGTGCCAGCAGCTTGGAGCAGTTCTTC CASSLEQFF
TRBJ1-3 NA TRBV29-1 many TGCAGCGTTGAAGGACCAACGACAGGACCCTCTGGAAACACCATATATTTT CSVEGPTTGPSGNTIYF
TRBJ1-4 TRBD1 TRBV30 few TGTGCCTGGAGTCCAACGTACGGGACAGGGCCTGTGCTGGATGAAAAACTGTTTTTT CAWSPTYGTGPVLDEKLFF
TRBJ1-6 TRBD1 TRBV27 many TGTGCCAGCAGCTACACAGGGGCTTATTCACCCCTCCACTTT CASSYTGAYSPLHF
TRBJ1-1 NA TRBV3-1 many TGTGCCAGCAGCCAAGGACTTATAGCGAACACTGAAGCTTTCTTT CASSQGLIANTEAFF
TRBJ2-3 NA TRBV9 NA TGTGCCAGCTCCTTGATGGAGGGCCAAGCAGATACGCAGTATTTT CASSLMEGQADTQYF
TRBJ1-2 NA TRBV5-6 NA TGTGCCAGCAGCTTAAAAAGAGGGCAGGTTGGCTACACCTTC CASSLKRGQVGYTF
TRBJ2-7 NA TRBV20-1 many TGCAGTGCTAGAGATATGGCGCTCTACGAGCAGTACTTC CSARDMALYEQYF
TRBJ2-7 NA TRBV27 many TGTGCCAGCAGTCCTCGGAGGGGGGCCTACGAGCAGTACTTC CASSPRRGAYEQYF
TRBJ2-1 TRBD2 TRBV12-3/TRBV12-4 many TGTGCCAGCAGTTTAGGGCGGGGGGGGGATGAGCAGTTCTTC CASSLGRGGDEQFF
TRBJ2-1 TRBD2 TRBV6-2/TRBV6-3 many TGTGCCAGCAGTTACAGCGGGGGGTACAATGAGCAGTTCTTC CASSYSGGYNEQFF
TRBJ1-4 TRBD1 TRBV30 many TGTGCCTGGAGTGCGGACAGGGGCGAAAAACTGTTTTTT CAWSADRGEKLFF
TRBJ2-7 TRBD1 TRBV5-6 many TGTGCCAGCACCCCCTGGGGGCAGGGGGTGAGGGAGCAGTACTTC CASTPWGQGVREQYF
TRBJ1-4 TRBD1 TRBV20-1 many TGCAGTGCCTGGACAGGGGCTGAAAAACTGTTTTTT CSAWTGAEKLFF
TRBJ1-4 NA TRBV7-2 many TGTGCCAGCACCTCCGGAGGGCGGAATGAAAAACTGTTTTTT CASTSGGRNEKLFF
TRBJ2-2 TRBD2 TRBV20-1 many TGCAGTGCTAGAGATCGAGGGGGACTAGCGGGCTACACCGGGGAGCTGTTTTTT CSARDRGGLAGYTGELFF
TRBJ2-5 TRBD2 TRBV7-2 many TGTGCCAGCGGGTTACCCGGGACTAGCGGGGGACAAGAGACCCAGTACTTC CASGLPGTSGGQETQYF
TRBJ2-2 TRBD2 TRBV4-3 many TGCGCCAGCAGCCAAGGACTAGCGGGATACACCGGGGAGCTGTTTTTT CASSQGLAGYTGELFF
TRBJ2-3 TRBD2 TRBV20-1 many TGCAGTGCTCCCCCCCGAGGTAGCGGGAGACCCGATACGCAGTATTTT CSAPPRGSGRPDTQYF
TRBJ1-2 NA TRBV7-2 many TGTGCCAGCAGCTTAGCGGGGGGGTATGGCTACACCTTC CASSLAGGYGYTF
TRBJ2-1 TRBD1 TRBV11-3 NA TGTGCCAGCAGCTCTAACAGGGGGCGAACACCCTACAATGAGCAGTTCTTC CASSSNRGRTPYNEQFF
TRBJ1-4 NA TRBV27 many TGTGCCAGCAGAACTGGGAGGTCAGGTGTGGAAAAACTGTTTTTT CASRTGRSGVEKLFF
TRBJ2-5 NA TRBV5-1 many TGCGCCAGCAGCTTGGCCGGATCTGGGGCCCAAGAGACCCAGTACTTC CASSLAGSGAQETQYF
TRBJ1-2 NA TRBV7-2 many TGTGCCAGCAGCTTAGCAGGGGACCTCTATGGCTACACCTTC CASSLAGDLYGYTF
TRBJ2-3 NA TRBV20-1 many TGCAGTGCTAGAGGGCTAGATACATATACGCAGTATTTT CSARGLDTYTQYF
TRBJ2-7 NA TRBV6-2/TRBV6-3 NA TGTGCCAGCAGCGCACCGCGGCACGCCCAATACGAGCAGTACTTC CASSAPRHAQYEQYF
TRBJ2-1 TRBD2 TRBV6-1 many TGTGCCAGCAGCCCCACTAGCGGGGGTTCCTACAATGAGCAGTTCTTC CASSPTSGGSYNEQFF